The 24 T cell receptor beta chains listed next were all sequenced from one sample in a study of monozygotic twins with inflammatory bowel disease. TCRdb reprocessed the 5' RACE reads and keeps a single row for each CDR3 protein, giving no DNA. The sample has 110,000 to 150,000 distinct CDR3 sequences. Sequenced: blood. The source of these receptors is a human donor with ulcerative colitis or Crohn's disease, or a healthy co-twin of an affected twin (not recorded which).

This rearrangement joins TRBV20-1 to TRBJ2-7; TCRdb designates TRBD1, a call that cannot be tested without DNA. CDR1 DFQATT and CDR2 SNEGSKA come from the germline V gene (reference sequence). The CDR3 is 13 residues long. This CDR3 reads CSFFSSPTYEQYF.

V usage is TRBV2 and J usage is TRBJ2-3; TCRdb reports TRBD1, a call that lacks DNA to check it against. Per the germline V gene, CDR1 is SNHLY and CDR2 is FYNNEI. This CDR3 spans 14 amino acids. The chain's CDR3 is CASTQSGQGVTQYF.

The chain is built from TRBV10-3 and TRBJ1-1; as DNA is missing, the TRBD1 call by TCRdb cannot be tested. The CDR3 contains 14 residues. Germline CDR1 is ENHRY and CDR2 is SYGVKD. Here the CDR3 reads CAISDRRDSTEAFF.

This chain connects TRBV7-3 to TRBJ2-6; checking the TCRdb D call of TRBD1 is not possible without DNA. Germline loops: CDR1 SGHTA, CDR2 FQGTGA. The length of the CDR3 is 15 residues. CDR3: CASSLSAAGANVLTF. Full variable domain (remainder filled in from reference TRBV7-3 and TRBJ2-6): GAGVSQTPSNKVTEKGKYVELRCDPISGHTALYWYRQSLGQGPEFLIYFQGTGAADDSGLPNDRFFAVRPEGSVSTLKIQRTERGDSAVYLCASSLSAAGANVLTFGAGSRLTVL.

The chain couples TRBV18 to TRBJ1-2; TCRdb lists TRBD1, though no DNA is available to test this call. Germline loops: CDR1 KGHSH, CDR2 LQKENI. The CDR3 is 15 amino acids. The CDR3 sequence: CASSPGEGRGSGYTF.

The rearrangement links TRBV18 to TRBJ2-3. This CDR3 spans 13 amino acids. Germline lookup yields CDR1 KGHSH and CDR2 LQKENI. CDR3 sequence: CASASGGTDTQYF.

The chain has TRBV20-1 and TRBJ1-5; TCRdb gives TRBD1 as the D gene, but with no DNA this cannot be confirmed. The CDR3 contains 14 residues. Germline V CDR1 and CDR2: DFQATT, SNEGSKA (reference sequence). CDR3 residues: CSAREEGGWQPQHF.

The V gene is TRBV24-1, the J gene TRBJ2-1; TCRdb's assignment of TRBD1 cannot be checked, as there is no DNA. The CDR3 is 16 residues long. CDR1 is KGHDR and CDR2 is SFDVKD in the germline V gene. CDR3 loop: CATSERAGQGASEQFF.

V is TRBV4-1 and J is TRBJ2-3; absent DNA, TCRdb's TRBD2 call cannot be checked. Germline-derived CDR1 and CDR2 are MGHRA and YSYEKL. The CDR3 consists of 13 residues. The CDR3: CASSLRLAGTQYF.

This sequence joins TRBV25-1 and TRBJ1-2; TCRdb names TRBD1, which stays unverified in the absence of DNA. Germline V gene lookup returns CDR1 MGHDK and CDR2 SYGVNS. There are 14 residues in the CDR3. CDR3 in amino acids: CASHSGWQGYGYTF.

The rearrangement joins TRBV5-1 to TRBJ2-3; TCRdb indicates TRBD2, and absent DNA this call remains unverified. The CDR3 length is 15 residues. CDR1 is SGHRS and CDR2 is YFSETQ in the germline V gene. The chain's CDR3 is CASSLEVAGVDTQYF.

The chain combines TRBV24-1 with TRBJ2-5; lacking DNA, the TRBD2 call made by TCRdb goes unchecked. The CDR3 has 16 amino acids. Per the germline V gene, CDR1 is KGHDR and CDR2 is SFDVKD. The CDR3 spells CATSDPGTSFPKTQYF.

The genes are TRBV6-5 and TRBJ2-5; TCRdb designates TRBD1, a call that cannot be tested without DNA. The CDR3 has 13 amino acids. CDR1 and CDR2 from the germline V gene are MNHEY and SVGAGI. The CDR3 region is CATPMGEQETQYF.

The V and J genes are TRBV10-3 and TRBJ2-1; TCRdb selects TRBD2, and the lack of DNA leaves this call unchecked. CDR1 is ENHRY, CDR2 SYGVKD, per germline. This CDR3 has 15 residues. CDR3 sequence reads: CAISELPSGDNEQFF.

The chain carries TRBV6-5 and TRBJ1-5; TCRdb reports TRBD1, a call that lacks DNA to check it against. The CDR3 is made up of 17 amino acids. Germline assignment: CDR1 MNHEY and CDR2 SVGAGI. CDR3 residues: CASSYSPRGTGNQPQHF.

The rearrangement links TRBV13 to TRBJ2-3. CDR3 length: 14 residues. Germline V gives CDR1 PRHDT, CDR2 FYEKMQ (reference sequence). CDR3 sequence: CASRLTTVTDTQYF.

The V call is TRBV7-3, the J call TRBJ2-4; TCRdb names TRBD1, which stays unverified in the absence of DNA. CDR1 and CDR2 (germline): SGHTA, FQGTGA. This CDR3 has 19 amino acids. CDR3: CASSPTLLGGGRVKNIQYF.

The V call is TRBV5-4, the J call TRBJ1-1; TCRdb selects TRBD1, and the lack of DNA leaves this call unchecked. The CDR3 is 13 residues long. The germline V gene has CDR1 SGHNT and CDR2 YYREEE (reference sequence). The CDR3 loop reads CASMPAPNTEAFF. Filled out from reference TRBV5-4 and TRBJ1-1, the complete variable domain reads ETGVTQSPTHLIKTRGQQVTLRCSSQSGHNTVSWYQQALGQGPQFIFQYYREEENGRGNFPPRFSGLQFPNYSSELNVNALELDDSALYLCASMPAPNTEAFFGQGTRLTVV.

The CDR3 loop reads CASSPRLGTGASMTGYTF. The rearrangement joins TRBV6-5 to TRBJ1-2; TCRdb calls TRBD1, which cannot be checked without DNA. The CDR3 has 18 residues. The germline V gene encodes CDR1 MNHEY and CDR2 SVGAGI.

V is TRBV5-4 and J is TRBJ1-1; TCRdb's assignment of TRBD1 cannot be checked, as there is no DNA. Germline loops: CDR1 SGHNT, CDR2 YYREEE (reference sequence). The length of the CDR3 is 15 residues. CDR3 sequence: CASSQQRGQSTEAFF.

The chain recombines TRBV24-1 with TRBJ1-1; TCRdb picks TRBD1, but there is no DNA to check that call. The CDR3 covers 15 residues. Germline CDR1 and CDR2: KGHDR and SFDVKD. The CDR3 sequence: CATSERTGAGAEAFF.

This chain uses TRBV5-5 with TRBJ2-1; the D call from TCRdb, TRBD2, cannot be confirmed without DNA. There are 14 residues in the CDR3. From germline, CDR1 is SGHKS and CDR2 YYEKEE (reference sequence). The chain's CDR3 is CASSLGDLYNEQFF.

The chain joins TRBV5-1 to TRBJ1-5; with no DNA, the TCRdb D assignment of TRBD1 cannot be verified. Germline V CDR1 and CDR2: SGHRS, YFSETQ. CDR3 length: 16 amino acids. This chain's CDR3 is CASSPGTGAVNQPQHF.

The V call is TRBV7-2, the J call TRBJ1-1; the D call of TRBD1 rests on TCRdb alone, since no DNA is present to check it. This CDR3 comprises 14 residues. CDR1 is SGHTA, CDR2 FQGNSA, per germline. CDR3 sequence: CASSLNRANTEAFF.